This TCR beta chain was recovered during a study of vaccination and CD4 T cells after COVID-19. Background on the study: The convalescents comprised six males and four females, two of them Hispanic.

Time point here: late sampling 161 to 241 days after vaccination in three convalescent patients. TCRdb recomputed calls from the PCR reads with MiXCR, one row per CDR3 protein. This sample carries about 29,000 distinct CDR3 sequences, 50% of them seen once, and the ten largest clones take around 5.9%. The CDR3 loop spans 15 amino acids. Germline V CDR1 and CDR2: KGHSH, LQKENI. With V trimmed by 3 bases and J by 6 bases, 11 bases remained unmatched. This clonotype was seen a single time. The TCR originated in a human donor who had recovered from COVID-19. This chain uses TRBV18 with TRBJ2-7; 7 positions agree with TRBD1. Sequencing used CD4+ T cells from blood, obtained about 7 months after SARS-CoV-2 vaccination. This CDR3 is CASSPTVDREGEQYF. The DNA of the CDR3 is TGTGCCAGCTCACCGACGGTTGACAGGGAAGGCGAGCAGTACTTC.